A single sample is the source of the 11 T cell receptor beta chains below, sequenced in a study of cytomegalovirus exposure and HLA in healthy donors listed by TCRdb under 2017. The library was produced with the immunoSEQ multiplex PCR assay. For the multiplex PCR, a mixture combining 60 forward primers for TCR Vbeta segments and 13 reverse primers for TCR Jbeta segments was used. TCRdb carries this immuneACCESS record with in-frame sequences only. Its versions omit some clonotypes, under half of them owing to an unresolved V gene in the studies checked, with the rest unexplained. The sample table contains some 57,000 clones; only one count was recorded for approximately 70% of them. The ten largest clones take up roughly a fifth of the sample. Sequenced: PBMCs. The receptors originated from a woman aged 60-70 years in good health and CMV-seropositive.

In its sample, this clone was seen a few times. The rearrangement joins TRBV11-3 to TRBJ1-1, with D uncertain. The CDR3 extends over 9 amino acids. V gave up 9 bases and J gave up 13 bases, with 12 bases separating them. CDR1 is SGHNT, CDR2 YENEEA, per germline. The DNA for the CDR3 is TGTGCCAGTAGACTGGATGGTTTCTTT. Translating it yields CASRLDGFF.

This clone was seen only once. The chain joins TRBV9 to TRBJ1-1; maybe TRBD1 (6 bases). The CDR3 length is 15 residues. V shed 2 bases and J shed 5 bases, with 16 bases lying between them. The V gene's germline CDR1 is SGDLS and CDR2 YYNGEE. CDR3 sequence: CASSVGGGWGTEAFF. CDR3 nucleotide sequence: TGTGCCAGCAGCGTCGGCGGGGGCTGGGGGACTGAAGCTTTCTTT.

The chain employs TRBV19 and TRBJ1-5, with D unresolved. V shed 4 bases and J shed 0 bases, with 13 bases lying between them. This CDR3 contains 16 residues. The germline gives CDR1 LNHDA, CDR2 SQIVND (reference sequence). The CDR3 DNA sequence: TGTGCCAGTAGTACACTAGGACGGAATAGCAATCAGCCCCAGCATTTT. Residues: CASSTLGRNSNQPQHF.

This chain joins TRBV7-2 and TRBJ2-5, with 10 bases matching TRBD1. The CDR3 is 13 residues long. Looked up from germline, CDR1 is SGHTA and CDR2 is FQGNSA. After removal of 5 bases from V and 5 bases from J, the junction contained 2 bases not matched to a gene. The CDR3 DNA reads as TGTGCCAGCAGCGGACAGGGGGGGGAGACCCAGTACTTC. This gives the protein CASSGQGGETQYF. Full variable domain (outside the CDR3, taken from reference TRBV7-2 and TRBJ2-5): GAGVSQSPSNKVTEKGKDVELRCDPISGHTALYWYRQSLGQGLEFLIYFQGNSAPDKSGLPSDRFSAERTGGSVSTLTIQRTQQEDSAVYLCASSGQGGETQYFGPGTRLLVL.

The J gene is TRBJ2-7, the V gene TRBV27; 10 nucleotides align to TRBD2. Trimming at V came to 5 bases and at J to 5 bases, leaving 3 bases not matched to a gene. CDR3 length: 13 residues. The germline CDR1 and CDR2 sequences are MNHEY and SMNVEV (reference sequence). Here the CDR3 DNA reads TGTGCCAGCAGTCCGGGACTAGCGAACGAGCAGTACTTC. It translates to CASSPGLANEQYF.

This clone was counted only a few times. The genes are TRBV6-6 and TRBJ2-7; 8 bases align to TRBD2. The CDR3 totals 14 residues. V lost 8 bases and J lost 3; bases outside the gene matches: 9. CDR1 MNHNY and CDR2 SVGAGI come from the germline V gene (reference sequence). CDR3 residues: CASLAGLAFYEQYF. The CDR3 region has the DNA TGTGCCAGCCTAGCTGGACTAGCTTTCTACGAGCAGTACTTC.

This chain connects TRBV9 to TRBJ1-2; TRBD1 is a possible D gene (6 bases). The CDR3 has 14 amino acids. The V end was cut by 3 bases, the J end by 4 bases, with 13 bases between. Germline V gene data show CDR1 as SGDLS and CDR2 as YYNGEE. The CDR3 loop reads CASSASRGGYGYTF. The CDR3 region has the DNA TGTGCCAGCAGCGCCTCTAGGGGGGGCTATGGCTACACCTTC.

The chain carries TRBV6-1 and TRBJ2-7; unclear D gene. CDR1 MNHNS and CDR2 SASEGT come from the germline V gene. This CDR3 contains 13 residues. Trimming cost V 3 bases and J 5 bases, with 11 bases left between them. The chain's CDR3 is CASSEGRRDEQYF. As DNA, the CDR3 is TGTGCCAGCAGTGAGGGTCGCCGGGACGAGCAGTACTTC.

The CDR3 sequence is CAWRLNTEAFF. CDR3 nucleotides: TGTGCCTGGAGGTTAAACACTGAAGCTTTCTTT. The J gene is TRBJ1-1, the V gene TRBV30; D gene uncertain. The germline V gene encodes CDR1 GTSNPN and CDR2 SVGIG (reference sequence). CDR3 length: 11 residues. V dropped 3 bases and J dropped 2 bases, with 4 bases sitting between them.

The V and J genes are TRBV12-5 and TRBJ1-1, with a tentative D call TRBD1 (5 bases). V lost 0 bases and J lost 5, with 10 bases in between. There are 14 residues in the CDR3. Germline V gives CDR1 LGHNT, CDR2 FRNRAP. Here the CDR3 DNA reads TGTGCTAGTGGTTTGGTTTCGGGGGTGACTGAAGCTTTCTTT. The encoded protein is CASGLVSGVTEAFF.

This sequence joins TRBV30 and TRBJ2-7, with a weak D call TRBD1 (6 bases). Germline assignment: CDR1 GTSNPN and CDR2 SVGIG (reference sequence). The length of the CDR3 is 13 residues. V lost 5 bases to trimming and J lost 6 bases, with 17 bases between them. CDR3: CAWARDTFGEQYF. The CDR3 DNA is TGTGCCTGGGCCCGGGACACTTTTGGCGAGCAGTACTTC.